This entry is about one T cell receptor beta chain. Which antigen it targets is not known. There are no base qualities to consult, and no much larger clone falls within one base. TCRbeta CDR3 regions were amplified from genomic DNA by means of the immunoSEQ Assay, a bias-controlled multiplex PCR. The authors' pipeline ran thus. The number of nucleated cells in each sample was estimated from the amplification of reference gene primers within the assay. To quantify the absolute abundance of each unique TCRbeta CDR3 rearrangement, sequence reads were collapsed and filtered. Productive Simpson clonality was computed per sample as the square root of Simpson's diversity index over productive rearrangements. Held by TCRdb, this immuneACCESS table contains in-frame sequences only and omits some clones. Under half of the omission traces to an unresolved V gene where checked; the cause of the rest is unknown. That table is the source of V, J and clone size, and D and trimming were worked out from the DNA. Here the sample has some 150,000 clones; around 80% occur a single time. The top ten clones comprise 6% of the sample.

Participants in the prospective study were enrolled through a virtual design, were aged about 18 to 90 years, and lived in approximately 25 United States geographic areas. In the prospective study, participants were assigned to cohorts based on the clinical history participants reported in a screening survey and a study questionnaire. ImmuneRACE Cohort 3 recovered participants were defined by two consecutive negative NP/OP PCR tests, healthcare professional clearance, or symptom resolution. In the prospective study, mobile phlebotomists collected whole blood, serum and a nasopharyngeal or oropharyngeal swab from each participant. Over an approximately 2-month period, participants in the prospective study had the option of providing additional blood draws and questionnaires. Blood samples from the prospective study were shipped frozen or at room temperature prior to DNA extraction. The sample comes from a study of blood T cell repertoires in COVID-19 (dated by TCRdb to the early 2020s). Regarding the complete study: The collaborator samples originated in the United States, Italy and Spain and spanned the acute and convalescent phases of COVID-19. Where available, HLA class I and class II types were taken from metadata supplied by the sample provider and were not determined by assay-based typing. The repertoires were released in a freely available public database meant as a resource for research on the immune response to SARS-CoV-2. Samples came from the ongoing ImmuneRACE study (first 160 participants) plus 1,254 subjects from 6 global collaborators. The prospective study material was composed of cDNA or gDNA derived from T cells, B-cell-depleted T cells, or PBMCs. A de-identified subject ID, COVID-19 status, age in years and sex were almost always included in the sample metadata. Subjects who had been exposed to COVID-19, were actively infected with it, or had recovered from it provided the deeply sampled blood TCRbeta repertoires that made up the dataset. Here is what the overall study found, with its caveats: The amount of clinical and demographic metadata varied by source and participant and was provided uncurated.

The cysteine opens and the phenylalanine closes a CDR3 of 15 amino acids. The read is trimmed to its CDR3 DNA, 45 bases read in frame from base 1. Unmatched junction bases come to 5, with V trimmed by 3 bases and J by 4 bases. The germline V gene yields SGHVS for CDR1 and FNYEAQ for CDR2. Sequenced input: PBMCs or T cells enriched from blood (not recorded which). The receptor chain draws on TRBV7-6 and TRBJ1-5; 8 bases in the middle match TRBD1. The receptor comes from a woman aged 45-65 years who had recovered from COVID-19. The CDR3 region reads CASSLGQATNQPQHF. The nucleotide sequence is TGTGCCAGCAGCTTGGGACAGGCCACGAATCAGCCCCAGCATTTT.